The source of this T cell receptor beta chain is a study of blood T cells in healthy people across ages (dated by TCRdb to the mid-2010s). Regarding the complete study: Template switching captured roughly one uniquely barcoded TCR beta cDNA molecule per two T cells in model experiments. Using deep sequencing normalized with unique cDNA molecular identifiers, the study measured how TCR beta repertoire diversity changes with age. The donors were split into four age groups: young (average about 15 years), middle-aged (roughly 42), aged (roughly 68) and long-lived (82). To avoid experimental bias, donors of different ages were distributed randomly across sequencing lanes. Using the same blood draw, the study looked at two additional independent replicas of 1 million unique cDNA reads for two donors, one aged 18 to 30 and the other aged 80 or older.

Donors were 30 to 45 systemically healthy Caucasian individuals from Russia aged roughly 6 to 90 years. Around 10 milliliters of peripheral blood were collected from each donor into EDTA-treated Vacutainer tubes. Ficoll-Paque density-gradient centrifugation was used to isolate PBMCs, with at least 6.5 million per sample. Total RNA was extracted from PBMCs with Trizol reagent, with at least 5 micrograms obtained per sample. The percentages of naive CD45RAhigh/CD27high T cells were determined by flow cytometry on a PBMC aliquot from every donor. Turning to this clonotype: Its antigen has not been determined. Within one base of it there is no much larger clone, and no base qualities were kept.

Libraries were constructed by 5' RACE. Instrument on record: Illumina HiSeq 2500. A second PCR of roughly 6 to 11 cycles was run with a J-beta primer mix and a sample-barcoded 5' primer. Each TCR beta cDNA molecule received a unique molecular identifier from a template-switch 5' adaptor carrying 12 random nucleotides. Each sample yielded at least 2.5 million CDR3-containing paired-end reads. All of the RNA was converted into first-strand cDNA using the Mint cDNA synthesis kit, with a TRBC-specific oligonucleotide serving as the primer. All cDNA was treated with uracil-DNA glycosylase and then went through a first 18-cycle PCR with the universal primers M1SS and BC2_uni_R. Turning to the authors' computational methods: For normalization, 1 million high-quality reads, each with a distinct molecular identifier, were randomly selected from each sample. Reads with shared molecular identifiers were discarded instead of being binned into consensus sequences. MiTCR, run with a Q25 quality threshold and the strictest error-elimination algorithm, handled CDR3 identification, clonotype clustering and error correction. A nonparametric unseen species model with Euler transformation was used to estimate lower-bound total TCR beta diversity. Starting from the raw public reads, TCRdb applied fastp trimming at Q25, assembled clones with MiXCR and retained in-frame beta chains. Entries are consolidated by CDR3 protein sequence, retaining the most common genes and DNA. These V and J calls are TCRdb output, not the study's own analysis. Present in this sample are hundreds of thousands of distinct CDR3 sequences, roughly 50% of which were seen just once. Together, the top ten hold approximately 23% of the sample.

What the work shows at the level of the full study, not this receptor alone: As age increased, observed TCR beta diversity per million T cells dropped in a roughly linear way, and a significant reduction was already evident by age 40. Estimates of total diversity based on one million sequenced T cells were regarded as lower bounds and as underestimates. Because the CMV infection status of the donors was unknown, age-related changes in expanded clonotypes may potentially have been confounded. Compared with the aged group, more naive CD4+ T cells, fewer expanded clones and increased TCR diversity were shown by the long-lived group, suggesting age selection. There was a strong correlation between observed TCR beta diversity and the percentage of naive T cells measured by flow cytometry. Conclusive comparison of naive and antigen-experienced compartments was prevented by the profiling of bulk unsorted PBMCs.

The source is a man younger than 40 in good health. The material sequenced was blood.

The CDR3 reads CSAEGTGVPWETQYF. The DNA is as follows: TGCAGTGCTGAGGGGACAGGGGTCCCTTGGGAGACCCAGTACTTC. Recombination joined TRBV20-1 with TRBJ2-5, with 10 junctional bases fitting TRBD1. CDR1 and CDR2, looked up from the germline V gene (reference sequence), are DFQATT and SNEGSKA. The CDR3, cysteine through phenylalanine, is 15 amino acids long. The read is trimmed to its CDR3 DNA, 45 bases read in frame from base 1. Unmatched junction bases come to 11, with V trimmed by 5 bases and J by 5 bases.